These 27 T cell receptor beta chains originate from one sample sequenced in a study of CD8+ T cells in alopecia areata. Extracted RNA was reverse transcribed into cDNA, the sequencing template. Assay: immunoSEQ multiplex PCR; the TCRdb copy retains only in-frame clones and omits some. The sample lists 110,000 to 150,000 clones, roughly three fifths occurring once. The sample was CD4+ T cells sorted from blood, taken at week 0. The receptors come from a human donor with alopecia areata.

The rearrangement links TRBV10-3 to TRBJ2-5; 7 bases fit TRBD1. Per the germline V gene, CDR1 is ENHRY and CDR2 is SYGVKD. The V segment lost 0 bases and the J segment 8 bases; nucleotides outside the gene matches: 3. The CDR3 loop spans 13 amino acids. The DNA of the CDR3 is TGTGCCATCAGTGAGTCCAGACAGGGTACCCAGTACTTC. Translated: CAISESRQGTQYF.

The chain is built from TRBV2 and TRBJ1-1; D call uncertain. The CDR3 consists of 14 residues. Germline CDR1 reads SNHLY; CDR2 reads FYNNEI. V lost 6 bases, J lost 2 bases, and 13 bases lay in between. The CDR3 coding sequence is TGTGCCAGCAGGGGCACGGTACTAAACACTGAAGCTTTCTTT. Its protein product is CASRGTVLNTEAFF.

This clone turned up a few times. The chain is built from TRBV28 and TRBJ2-2; the D is unclear. Germline V lookup: CDR1 MDHEN, CDR2 SYDVKM. The CDR3 runs to 12 residues. Between the trimmed V and J ends, which lost 3 bases and 6 bases, there was a span of 5 bases. This CDR3 is CASSFTSGELFF. The CDR3 DNA is TGTGCCAGCAGTTTTACCTCCGGGGAGCTGTTTTTT.

The chain links TRBV2 to TRBJ2-5, with unresolved D. The CDR3 loop spans 11 amino acids. The germline gives CDR1 SNHLY, CDR2 FYNNEI. V lost 7 bases and J 3 bases, leaving 6 bases between the germline ends. CDR3 nucleotide sequence: TGTGCCAGCATGAGAGAAGAGACCCAGTACTTC. Translating gives CASMREETQYF.

This clone was detected only a few times. The V gene is TRBV6-5, the J gene TRBJ1-2; 9 bases match TRBD1. Germline assignment: CDR1 MNHEY and CDR2 SVGAGI. This CDR3 contains 16 residues. V lost 0 bases to trimming and J lost 5 bases; unmatched junction nucleotides: 7. CDR3 loop: CASSYSAGTGSYGYTF. The CDR3 DNA reads as TGTGCCAGCAGTTACTCGGCGGGGACAGGGTCGTATGGCTACACCTTC.

The chain couples TRBV5-1 to TRBJ2-7, with TRBD1 matching over 12 bases. J gave up 7 bases and V 1 base, and 6 bases lay outside the gene matches. Germline CDR1 and CDR2: SGHRS and YFSETQ. This CDR3 is built from 15 residues. Here the CDR3 reads CASSLLGQGAEEQYF. Written as DNA, the CDR3 is TGCGCCAGCAGCTTGTTGGGACAGGGGGCGGAAGAGCAGTACTTC.

V gene TRBV30 combines with J gene TRBJ1-5, with D tentatively TRBD1 (5 bases). Germline loops: CDR1 GTSNPN, CDR2 SVGIG (reference sequence). V lost 0 bases, J lost 2 bases, and 8 bases lay in between. CDR3 length: 14 residues. CDR3 coding DNA: TGTGCCTGGAGTGTACGGGGGGGCAATCAGCCCCAGCATTTT. Its protein is CAWSVRGGNQPQHF.

The rearrangement joins TRBV9 to TRBJ2-1; possibly TRBD1 for D (6 bases). The germline V gene encodes CDR1 SGDLS and CDR2 YYNGEE. The CDR3 runs 15 residues. Deletions cut 4 bases from V and 6 bases from J, with 17 bases between. For the CDR3, the DNA is TGTGCCAGCAGCTTGGGACAAATCCCCTCCAATGAGCAGTTCTTC. This translates into CASSLGQIPSNEQFF.

The rearrangement joins TRBV7-2 to TRBJ2-3, with 13 bases fitting TRBD2. Germline lookup yields CDR1 SGHTA and CDR2 FQGNSA. The ends lost 4 bases at V and 4 bases at J; junction bases unmatched: 8. The CDR3 spans 17 residues. DNA for the CDR3: TGTGCCAGCAGCTATACTAGCGGGGGGGCTAATCCAGATACGCAGTATTTT. Translated: CASSYTSGGANPDTQYF.

This rearrangement joins TRBV29-1 to TRBJ2-7; D call uncertain. Trimming pared 5 bases from V and 2 bases from J, leaving 7 bases between. Germline CDR1 reads SQVTM; CDR2 reads ANQGSEA. CDR3 size: 11 residues. CDR3 DNA sequence: TGCAGCGTTTACAGTACCTACGAGCAGTACTTC. Residues: CSVYSTYEQYF.

This clone occurred once. V and J are TRBV18 and TRBJ1-5, with 10 bases lining up with TRBD1. This CDR3 region has 15 residues. The V and J ends lost 5 bases and 2 bases, in that order; junction bases with no gene match: 3. Germline V gene lookup returns CDR1 KGHSH and CDR2 LQKENI. The CDR3 loop reads CASSSGTGGNQPQHF. DNA of the CDR3: TGTGCCAGCTCATCCGGGACAGGGGGCAATCAGCCCCAGCATTTT.

DNA for the CDR3: TGTGCCAGCTCATCTCGGACGAGCGAAGCGAACACCGGGGAGCTGTTTTTT. Translation gives CASSSRTSEANTGELFF. The V call is TRBV18, the J call TRBJ2-2, with unresolved D. The CDR3 consists of 17 residues. V was shortened by 5 bases and J by 0 bases, with 16 bases between the two germline ends. Germline CDR1 is KGHSH and CDR2 is LQKENI.

This clone has just a few counts. The V and J genes are TRBV10-3 and TRBJ2-6; TRBD1 aligns across 7 bases. Germline assignment: CDR1 ENHRY and CDR2 SYGVKD. The CDR3 is 17 amino acids. With V trimmed by 3 bases and J by 0 bases, 5 bases remained unmatched. CDR3 residues: CAISEGAGGSGANVLTF. The CDR3 region has the DNA TGTGCCATCAGTGAAGGGGCAGGGGGCTCTGGGGCCAACGTCCTGACTTTC.

J is TRBJ2-4 and V is TRBV5-1; unclear D gene. Germline CDR1 is SGHRS and CDR2 is YFSETQ. The CDR3 loop spans 14 amino acids. Trimming shortened V by 4 bases and J by 3 bases, and 11 bases separated the two germline ends. This CDR3 reads CASSPTENKNIQYF. The CDR3 nucleotides are TGCGCCAGCAGCCCTACTGAGAACAAAAACATTCAGTACTTC.

The gene calls are TRBV30 and TRBJ1-1; unclear D gene. The CDR3 totals 11 residues. CDR1 and CDR2 (germline): GTSNPN, SVGIG (reference sequence). V dropped 0 bases and J dropped 5 bases, with 4 bases sitting between them. The chain's CDR3 is CAWSVETEAFF. The CDR3 region has the DNA TGTGCCTGGAGTGTTGAGACTGAAGCTTTCTTT.

This clone was picked up a small number of times. V and J are TRBV5-6 and TRBJ2-1; D is unresolved. This CDR3 spans 12 amino acids. Trimming cost V 3 bases and J 10 bases, with 11 bases left between them. CDR1 SGHDT and CDR2 YYEEEE come from the germline V gene. The CDR3 region is CASSWTSVEQFF. CDR3 DNA sequence: TGTGCCAGCAGCTGGACCTCCGTAGAGCAGTTCTTC.

The rearrangement links TRBV6-6 to TRBJ2-7, with 9 positions matching TRBD2. Germline V lookup: CDR1 MNHNY, CDR2 SVGAGI (reference sequence). The CDR3 loop spans 13 amino acids. J lost 5 bases, V lost 7 bases, and 6 bases had no gene match. The CDR3 nucleotides are TGTGCCAGCACTGGGACTAGCCTCGACGAGCAGTACTTC. This sequence encodes CASTGTSLDEQYF.

Here the CDR3 DNA reads TGTGCCAGCAGCCTAAATAGCGGGGTTAACTACAATGAGCAGTTCTTC. Amino acids: CASSLNSGVNYNEQFF. The chain recombines TRBV9 with TRBJ2-1; 8 bases align to TRBD2. The junction had 9 bases not matched to a gene; V was cut back by 4 bases and J by 3 bases. Per the germline V gene, CDR1 is SGDLS and CDR2 is YYNGEE. This CDR3 is built from 16 residues.

The rearrangement joins TRBV5-1 to TRBJ2-6, with D tentatively TRBD1 (5 bases). From germline, CDR1 is SGHRS and CDR2 YFSETQ. V was pared by 4 bases and J by 9 bases, with 11 bases between. The CDR3 spans 13 residues. The CDR3 bases are TGCGCCAGCAGCCCTCCCGACAGCAACGTCCTGACTTTC. Translated, it gives CASSPPDSNVLTF.

The chain joins TRBV30 to TRBJ1-2, with 9 bases matching TRBD1. This CDR3 contains 13 residues. The junction had 7 bases not matched to a gene; V was cut back by 3 bases and J by 8 bases. From germline, CDR1 is GTSNPN and CDR2 SVGIG (reference sequence). In DNA form, the CDR3 reads TGTGCCTGGAGCGGTGGACAGGGGTTCGGCTACACCTTC. Encoded protein: CAWSGGQGFGYTF. Based on the CDR3 plus reference TRBV30 and TRBJ1-2, the full variable domain is SQTIHQWPATLVQPVGSPLSLECTVEGTSNPNLYWYRQAAGRGLQLLFYSVGIGQISSEVPQNLSASRPQDRQFILSSKKLLLSDSGFYLCAWSGGQGFGYTFGSGTRLTVV.

This clone was counted once. The chain uses TRBV7-2 and TRBJ2-5; no reliable D call. The V end lost 4 bases, the J end lost 1 base, and 7 bases lay between the germline ends. This CDR3 has 13 amino acids. The germline gives CDR1 SGHTA, CDR2 FQGNSA. As DNA, the CDR3 is TGTGCCAGCAGCTCAGGTCTCCAAGAGACCCAGTACTTC. Translating gives CASSSGLQETQYF. The whole variable domain, remainder taken from reference TRBV7-2 and TRBJ2-5, is GAGVSQSPSNKVTEKGKDVELRCDPISGHTALYWYRQSLGQGLEFLIYFQGNSAPDKSGLPSDRFSAERTGGSVSTLTIQRTQQEDSAVYLCASSSGLQETQYFGPGTRLLVL.

This sequence joins TRBV5-1 and TRBJ2-6; D ambiguous. V lost 0 bases and J 2 bases, leaving 6 bases between the germline ends. This CDR3 has 15 residues. Germline values: CDR1 SGHRS, CDR2 YFSETQ. The CDR3 bases are TGCGCCAGCAGCTTGGGGAATACTGGGGCCAACGTCCTGACTTTC. Translation: CASSLGNTGANVLTF.

This sequence joins TRBV2 and TRBJ2-7; no definite D call. Germline V gene sequence: CDR1 SNHLY, CDR2 FYNNEI. V lost 4 bases to trimming and J lost 2 bases, with 12 bases between them. The CDR3 is made up of 14 amino acids. The CDR3 region has the DNA TGTGCCAGCAGTGGTAGCCGAACGGCCTACGAGCAGTACTTC. Translation: CASSGSRTAYEQYF.

This clone was seen a handful of times. This sequence joins TRBV27 and TRBJ2-5; D uncertain. This CDR3 has 14 residues. The V end was cut by 8 bases, the J end by 3 bases, with 16 bases between. Germline V gene lookup returns CDR1 MNHEY and CDR2 SMNVEV (reference sequence). In nucleotides, the CDR3 is TGTGCCAGCGGCGGAAACCTGGGGAAAGAGACCCAGTACTTC. Its protein product is CASGGNLGKETQYF.

This sequence joins TRBV19 and TRBJ1-4, with 10 bases matching TRBD1. This CDR3 is 16 amino acids long. Germline CDR1 is LNHDA and CDR2 is SQIVND (reference sequence). The J segment lost 5 bases and the V segment lost 7 bases, leaving 10 bases of the junction unmatched. The CDR3 nucleotides are TGTGCCAGTACCCTCCGGACAGGGGGTAAAAATGAAAAACTGTTTTTT. Its translation: CASTLRTGGKNEKLFF. Looking up the rest from reference TRBV19 and TRBJ1-4 gives the full variable domain: DGGITQSPKYLFRKEGQNVTLSCEQNLNHDAMYWYRQDPGQGLRLIYYSQIVNDFQKGDIAEGYSVSREKKESFPLTVTSAQKNPTAFYLCASTLRTGGKNEKLFFGSGTQLSVL.

The chain links TRBV6-6 to TRBJ2-7, with TRBD1 matching over 8 bases. Germline V gene sequence: CDR1 MNHNY, CDR2 SVGAGI (reference sequence). The CDR3 runs 13 residues. The J segment lost 2 bases and the V segment lost 6 bases, leaving 3 bases of the junction unmatched. CDR3 DNA: TGTGCCAGCAGACCGACAGGGGCCTACGAGCAGTACTTC. It translates to CASRPTGAYEQYF.

This chain joins TRBV30 and TRBJ1-2; D remains ambiguous. The length of the CDR3 is 13 residues. CDR1 and CDR2 (germline): GTSNPN, SVGIG (reference sequence). With 3 bases removed from V and 0 bases from J, the gap between germline ends came to 8 bases. CDR3 nucleotides: TGTGCCTGGAGGGCCCCGGCTAACTATGGCTACACCTTC. Protein: CAWRAPANYGYTF.